Below, one T cell receptor beta chain is given with its context. One entry per CDR3 protein, without DNA, is what TCRdb gives after re-calling the 5' RACE reads. This sample lists about 460,000 distinct CDR3 sequences; its ten largest clones have under 1.5%. This sample is part of a study of T cells expressing NK-cell markers. Germline lookup yields CDR1 DFQATT and CDR2 SNEGSKA (reference sequence). The CDR3 loop spans 15 amino acids. The sequence came from a woman aged 45-65 years in good health. The sample taken for sequencing was blood T cells: a sorted CD56 or NKG2C T cell subset, CD4+ or CD8+ T cells, or bulk PBMC T cells (not recorded which). The J gene is TRBJ2-7, the V gene TRBV20-1; TCRdb's D gene call, TRBD2, goes unchecked for lack of DNA. CDR3 sequence reads: CSALSLAGGIYEQYF.